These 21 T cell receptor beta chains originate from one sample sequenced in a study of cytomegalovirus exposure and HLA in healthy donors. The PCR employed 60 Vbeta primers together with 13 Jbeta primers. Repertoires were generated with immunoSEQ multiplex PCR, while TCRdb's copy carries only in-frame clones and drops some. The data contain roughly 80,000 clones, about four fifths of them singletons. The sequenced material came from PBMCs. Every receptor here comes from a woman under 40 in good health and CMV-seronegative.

In nucleotides, the CDR3 is TGTGCCTGGAGACCGGGACAGGGAGTTGGTGAGACCCAGTACTTC. It codes for CAWRPGQGVGETQYF. This chain joins TRBV30 and TRBJ2-5, with TRBD1 matching 9 bases. V gave up 3 bases and J gave up 5 bases; unmatched junction bases: 10. This CDR3 region has 15 residues. Per germline, CDR1 GTSNPN and CDR2 SVGIG (reference sequence).

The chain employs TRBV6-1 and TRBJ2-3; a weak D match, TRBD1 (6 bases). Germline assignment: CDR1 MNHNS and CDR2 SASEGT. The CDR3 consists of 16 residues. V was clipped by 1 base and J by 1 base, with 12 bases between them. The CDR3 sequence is CASSEGAGDGTDTQYF. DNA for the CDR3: TGTGCCAGCAGTGAAGGGGCAGGGGATGGCACAGATACGCAGTATTTT.

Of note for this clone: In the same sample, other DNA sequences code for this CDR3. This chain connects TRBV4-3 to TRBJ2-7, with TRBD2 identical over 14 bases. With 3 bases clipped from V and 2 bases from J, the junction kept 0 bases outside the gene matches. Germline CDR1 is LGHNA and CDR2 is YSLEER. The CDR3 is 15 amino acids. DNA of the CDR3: TGCGCCAGCAGCCAGGGACTAGCGGGAGCCTACGAGCAGTACTTC. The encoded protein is CASSQGLAGAYEQYF.

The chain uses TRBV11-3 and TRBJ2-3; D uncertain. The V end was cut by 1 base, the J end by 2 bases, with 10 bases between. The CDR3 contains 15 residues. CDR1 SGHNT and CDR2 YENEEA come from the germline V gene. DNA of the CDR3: TGTGCCAGCAGCTTAGGCCGAACTTACACAGATACGCAGTATTTT. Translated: CASSLGRTYTDTQYF.

The CDR3 is CASTGDRDGETQYF. CDR3 bases: TGTGCCAGCACCGGAGACAGGGACGGAGAGACCCAGTACTTC. The gene calls are TRBV28 and TRBJ2-5; 7 bases fit TRBD1. Germline trimming cut 7 bases from V and 4 bases from J; bases unmatched to any gene: 9. CDR1 is MDHEN, CDR2 SYDVKM, per germline. The CDR3 loop spans 14 amino acids.

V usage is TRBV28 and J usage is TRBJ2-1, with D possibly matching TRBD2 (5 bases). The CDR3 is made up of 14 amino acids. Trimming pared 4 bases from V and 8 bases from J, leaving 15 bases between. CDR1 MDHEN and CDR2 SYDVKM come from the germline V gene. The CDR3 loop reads CASSSDPGSHEQFF. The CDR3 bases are TGTGCCAGCAGTTCCGACCCGGGGAGTCATGAGCAGTTCTTC.

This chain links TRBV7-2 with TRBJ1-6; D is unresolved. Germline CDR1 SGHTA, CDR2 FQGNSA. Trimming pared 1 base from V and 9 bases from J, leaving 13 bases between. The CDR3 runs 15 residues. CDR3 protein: CASSLVEPRGSPLHF. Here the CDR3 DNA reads TGTGCCAGCAGCTTAGTGGAGCCCCGGGGTTCACCCCTCCACTTT.

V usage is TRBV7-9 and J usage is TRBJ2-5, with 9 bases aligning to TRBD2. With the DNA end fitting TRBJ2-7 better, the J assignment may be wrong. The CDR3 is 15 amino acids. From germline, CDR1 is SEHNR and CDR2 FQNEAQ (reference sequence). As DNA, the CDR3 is TGTACGCTAAGTCGGGCTAGCGGGGCCTCCTACGAGCAGTACTTC. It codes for CTLSRASGASYEQYF.

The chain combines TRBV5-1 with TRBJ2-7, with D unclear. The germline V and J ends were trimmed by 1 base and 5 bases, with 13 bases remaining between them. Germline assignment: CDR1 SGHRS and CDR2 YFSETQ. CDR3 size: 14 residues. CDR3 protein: CASSLMTGLDEQYF. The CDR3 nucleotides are TGCGCCAGCAGCTTGATGACGGGTTTGGACGAGCAGTACTTC.

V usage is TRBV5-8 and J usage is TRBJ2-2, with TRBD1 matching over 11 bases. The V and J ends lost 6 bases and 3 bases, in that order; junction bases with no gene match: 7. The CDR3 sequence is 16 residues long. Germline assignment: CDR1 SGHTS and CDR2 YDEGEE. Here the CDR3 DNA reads TGTGCCAGCAACCTGGACAGGGGGCCGCACACCGGGGAGCTGTTTTTT. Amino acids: CASNLDRGPHTGELFF.

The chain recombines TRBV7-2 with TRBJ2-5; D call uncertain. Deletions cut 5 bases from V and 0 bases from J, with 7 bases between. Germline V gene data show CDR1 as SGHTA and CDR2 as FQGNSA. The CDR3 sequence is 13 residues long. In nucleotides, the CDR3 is TGTGCCAGCAGCCCGGGTTACCAAGAGACCCAGTACTTC. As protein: CASSPGYQETQYF.

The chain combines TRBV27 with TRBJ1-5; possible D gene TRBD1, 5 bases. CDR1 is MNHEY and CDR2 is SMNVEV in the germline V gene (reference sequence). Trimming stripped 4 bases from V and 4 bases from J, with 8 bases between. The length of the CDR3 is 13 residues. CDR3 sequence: CASSWGSNQPQHF. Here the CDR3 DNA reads TGTGCCAGCAGTTGGGGCAGTAATCAGCCCCAGCATTTT.

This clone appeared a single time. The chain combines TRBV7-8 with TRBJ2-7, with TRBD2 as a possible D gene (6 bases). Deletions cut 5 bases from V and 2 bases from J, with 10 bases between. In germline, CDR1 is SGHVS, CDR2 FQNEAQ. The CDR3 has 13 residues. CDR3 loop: CASSRSGTYEQYF. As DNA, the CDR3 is TGTGCCAGCAGCCGTAGCGGAACCTACGAGCAGTACTTC. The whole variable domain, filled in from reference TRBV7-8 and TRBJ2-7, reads GAGVSQSPRYKVAKRGQDVALRCDPISGHVSLFWYQQALGQGPEFLTYFQNEAQLDKSGLPSDRFFAERPEGSVSTLKIQRTQQEDSAVYLCASSRSGTYEQYFGPGTRLTVT.

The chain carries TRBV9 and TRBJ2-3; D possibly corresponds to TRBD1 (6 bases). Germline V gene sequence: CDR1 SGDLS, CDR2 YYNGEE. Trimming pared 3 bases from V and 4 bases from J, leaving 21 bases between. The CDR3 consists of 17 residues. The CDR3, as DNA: TGTGCCAGCAGCGACGACCTCCGACAGGATGGGGCAGATACGCAGTATTTT. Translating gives CASSDDLRQDGADTQYF. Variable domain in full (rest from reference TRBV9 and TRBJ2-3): DSGVTQTPKHLITATGQRVTLRCSPRSGDLSVYWYQQSLDQGLQFLIQYYNGEERAKGNILERFSAQQFPDLHSELNLSSLELGDSALYFCASSDDLRQDGADTQYFGPGTRLTVL.

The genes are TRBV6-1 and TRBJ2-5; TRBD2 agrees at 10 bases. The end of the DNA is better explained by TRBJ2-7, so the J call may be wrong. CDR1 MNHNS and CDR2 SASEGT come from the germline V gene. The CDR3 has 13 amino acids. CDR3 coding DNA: TGTGCCAGCAGGACTAGCGGGTATTACGAGCAGTACTTC. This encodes CASRTSGYYEQYF.

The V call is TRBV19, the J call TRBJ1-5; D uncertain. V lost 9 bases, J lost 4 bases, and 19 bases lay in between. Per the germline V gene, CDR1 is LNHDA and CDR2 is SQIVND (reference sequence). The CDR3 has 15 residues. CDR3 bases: TGTGCCAGAGACGGGATCGGACGGATTAATCAGCCCCAGCATTTT. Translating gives CARDGIGRINQPQHF.

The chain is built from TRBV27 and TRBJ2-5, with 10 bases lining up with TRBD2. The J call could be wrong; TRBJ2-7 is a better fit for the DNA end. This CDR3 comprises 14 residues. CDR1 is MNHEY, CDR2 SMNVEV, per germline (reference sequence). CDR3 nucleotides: TGTGCCAGCAGTTGGTCTAGCGGGAGTTACGAGCAGTACTTC. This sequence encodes CASSWSSGSYEQYF.

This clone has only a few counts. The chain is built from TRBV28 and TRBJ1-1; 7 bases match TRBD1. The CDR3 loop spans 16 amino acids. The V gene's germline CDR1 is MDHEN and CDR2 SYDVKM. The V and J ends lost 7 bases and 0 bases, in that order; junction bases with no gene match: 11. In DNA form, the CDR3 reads TGTGCCAGCACACTCTTCCTCAGGGGGATGAACACTGAAGCTTTCTTT. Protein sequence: CASTLFLRGMNTEAFF.

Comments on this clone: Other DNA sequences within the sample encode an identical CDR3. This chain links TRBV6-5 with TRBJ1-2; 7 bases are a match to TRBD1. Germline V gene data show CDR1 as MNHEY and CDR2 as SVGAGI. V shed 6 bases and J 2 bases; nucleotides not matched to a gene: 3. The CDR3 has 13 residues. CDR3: CASSPTGNYGYTF. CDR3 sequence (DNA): TGTGCCAGCAGCCCGACAGGGAACTATGGCTACACCTTC.

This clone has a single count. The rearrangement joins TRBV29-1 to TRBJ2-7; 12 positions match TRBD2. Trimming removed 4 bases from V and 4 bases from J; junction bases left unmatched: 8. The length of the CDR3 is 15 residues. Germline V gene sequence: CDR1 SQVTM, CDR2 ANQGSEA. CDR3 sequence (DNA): TGCAGCGTTGCCCCCGGGACTAGCGGGCCATACGAGCAGTACTTC. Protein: CSVAPGTSGPYEQYF.

The CDR3 protein is CASRYRDNTEAFF. The CDR3 region has the DNA TGTGCCAGCAGATACAGGGATAACACTGAAGCTTTCTTT. The chain uses TRBV7-9 and TRBJ1-1, with D perhaps TRBD1 (6 bases). Germline V lookup: CDR1 SEHNR, CDR2 FQNEAQ (reference sequence). The length of the CDR3 is 13 residues. The V and J ends lost 6 bases and 2 bases respectively, with 10 bases between them.